This paragraph covers one TCR beta chain sequence. Its specificity is not known. Germline lookup yields CDR1 LNHDA and CDR2 SQIVND (reference sequence). The CDR3 has 13 residues. V lost 5 bases to trimming and J lost 1 base, with 8 bases between them. Produced via immunoSEQ multiplex PCR; TCRdb's table is partial and in-frame only. Among 130,000 or so clones, around 92% were seen once, and the ten largest hold approximately 2%. Analyses pooled second doses at about 4 or about 12 weeks. This entry belongs to a study of T cell responses to AZD1222 COVID-19 vaccine. Study-wide points: In a largely white British group with more females than males, clonal diversity was possibly underestimated. In all cases, repertoires were sampled only after the peak T cell response. Spike regions recognized by vaccine-associated CD4 TCRs spanned the protein, led by 160-218 and 743-854.

The TCR originated in an adult who received the AZD1222 COVID-19 vaccine. The sample here was peripheral blood, taken 28 days after the second AZD1222 dose. The rearrangement joins TRBV19 to TRBJ1-1; a weak D match, TRBD1 (5 bases). DNA for the CDR3: TGTGCCAGTAGTCTTACAGGGAACACTGAAGCTTTCTTT. As protein: CASSLTGNTEAFF.